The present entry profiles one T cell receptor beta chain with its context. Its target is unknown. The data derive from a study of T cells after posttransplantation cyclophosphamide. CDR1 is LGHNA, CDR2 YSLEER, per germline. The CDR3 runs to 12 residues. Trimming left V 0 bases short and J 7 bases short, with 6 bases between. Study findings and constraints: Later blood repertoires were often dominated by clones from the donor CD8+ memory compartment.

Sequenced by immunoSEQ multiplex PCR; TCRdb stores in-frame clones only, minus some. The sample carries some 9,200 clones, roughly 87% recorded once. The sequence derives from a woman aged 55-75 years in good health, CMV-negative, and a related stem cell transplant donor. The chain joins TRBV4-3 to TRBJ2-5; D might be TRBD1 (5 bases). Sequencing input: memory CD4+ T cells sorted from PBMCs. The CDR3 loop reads CASSQDGATQYF. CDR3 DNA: TGCGCCAGCAGCCAAGATGGGGCGACCCAGTACTTC.